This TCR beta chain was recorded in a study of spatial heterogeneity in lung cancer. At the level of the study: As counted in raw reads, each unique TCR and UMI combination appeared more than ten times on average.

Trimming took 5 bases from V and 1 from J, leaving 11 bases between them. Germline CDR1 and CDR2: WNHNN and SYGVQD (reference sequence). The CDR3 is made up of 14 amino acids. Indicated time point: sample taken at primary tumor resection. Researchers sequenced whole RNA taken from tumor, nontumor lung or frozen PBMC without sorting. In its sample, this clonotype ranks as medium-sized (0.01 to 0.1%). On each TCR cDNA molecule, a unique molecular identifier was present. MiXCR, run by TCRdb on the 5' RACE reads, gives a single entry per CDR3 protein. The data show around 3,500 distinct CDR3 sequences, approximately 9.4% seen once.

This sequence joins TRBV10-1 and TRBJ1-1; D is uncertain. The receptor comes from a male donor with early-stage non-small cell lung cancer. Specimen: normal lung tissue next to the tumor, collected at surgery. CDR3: CASSRTRGNTEAFF. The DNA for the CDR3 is TGCGCCAGCAGTCGGACGCGGGGGAACACTGAAGCTTTCTTT.